One and the same sample provided the 19 T cell receptor beta chains below, sequenced in a study of blood T cell repertoires in COVID-19. The method was immunoSEQ multiplex PCR; TCRdb's version includes in-frame clones alone and lacks a portion of them. The data show a few hundred thousand clones, 70% to 90% seen once. Sequenced input: peripheral blood. The receptors were gathered from a woman aged 45-60 years with COVID-19, enrolled during active disease.

J is TRBJ1-1 and V is TRBV12-3 or TRBV12-4; D remains unclear. CDR3 length equals 11 residues. V gave up 3 bases and J gave up 8 bases, with 7 bases separating them. The CDR3 DNA reads TGTGCCAGCAGTTTTGGGAGAGAAGCTTTCTTT. Encoded protein: CASSFGREAFF.

This rearrangement joins TRBV3-1 (or the pseudogene TRBV3-2) to TRBJ2-3, with D uncertain. The CDR3 has 13 amino acids. Trimming took 10 bases from V and 1 from J, leaving 12 bases between them. Germline V CDR1 and CDR2: LGHDT, YNNKEL (reference sequence). CDR3 coding DNA: TGTGCCACCCTCTCCCTTGGCACAGATACGCAGTATTTT. Translation gives CATLSLGTDTQYF.

V gene TRBV9 combines with J gene TRBJ1-6; no firm D call. The V gene's germline CDR1 is SGDLS and CDR2 YYNGEE. V was cut by 5 bases and J by 4 bases, with 10 bases left in between. The CDR3 contains 14 residues. CDR3: CASSSGDYNSPLHF. As DNA, the CDR3 is TGTGCCAGCAGTTCCGGGGATTATAATTCACCCCTCCACTTT.

This rearrangement joins TRBV29-1 to TRBJ2-7; D may be TRBD1 (5 bases). The CDR3 is made up of 11 amino acids. V was clipped by 6 bases and J by 2 bases, with 8 bases between them. Germline V gene lookup returns CDR1 SQVTM and CDR2 ANQGSEA. CDR3 residues: CSVRVAYEQYF. In DNA, the CDR3 is TGCAGCGTCAGGGTAGCCTACGAGCAGTACTTC.

The V gene is TRBV28, the J gene TRBJ2-7, with a tentative D call TRBD1 (5 bases). V was clipped by 10 bases and J by 6 bases, with 16 bases between them. Germline V gene lookup returns CDR1 MDHEN and CDR2 SYDVKM. The CDR3 runs 12 residues. The CDR3 DNA reads as TGTGCCACGACACCCCAGGGTCTCGAGCAGTACTTC. It encodes CATTPQGLEQYF.

This chain uses TRBV19 with TRBJ2-3, with 14 bases identical to TRBD2. This CDR3 contains 18 residues. V was pared by 4 bases and J by 1 base, with 7 bases of the junction left unmatched. Germline CDR1 and CDR2: LNHDA and SQIVND (reference sequence). The CDR3 is CASSTTSGGVPGTDTQYF. The CDR3, as DNA: TGTGCCAGTAGTACGACTAGCGGGGGGGTCCCGGGCACAGATACGCAGTATTTT.

The chain combines TRBV24-1 with TRBJ2-3; D unclear. Deletions cut 1 base from V and 0 bases from J, with 13 bases between. There are 17 residues in the CDR3. Germline V gives CDR1 KGHDR, CDR2 SFDVKD. The CDR3 is CATSDFSFETSTDTQYF. CDR3 sequence (DNA): TGTGCCACCAGTGATTTTTCTTTCGAAACTAGCACAGATACGCAGTATTTT.

V is TRBV5-1 and J is TRBJ1-1; no clear D gene. This CDR3 comprises 16 residues. CDR1 is SGHRS and CDR2 is YFSETQ in the germline V gene. The V gene lost 4 bases and the J gene lost 2 bases, with 18 bases spanning the gap. The CDR3 DNA reads as TGCGCCAGCAGCCCCGTTTACCAGAGGGTAAACACTGAAGCTTTCTTT. Protein: CASSPVYQRVNTEAFF.

The chain uses TRBV6-5 and TRBJ1-5; TRBD1 might be the D (6 bases). The V gene lost 6 bases and the J gene lost 8 bases, with 17 bases spanning the gap. Germline CDR1 and CDR2: MNHEY and SVGAGI. This CDR3 spans 14 amino acids. The CDR3 DNA sequence: TGTGCCAGCAGCCTAGAGGGAGGGGGTAAGCCCCAGCATTTT. This codes for CASSLEGGGKPQHF.

This clone was recorded once. The genes are TRBV2 and TRBJ2-5, with 16 positions matching TRBD2. Trimming at V came to 6 bases and at J to 4 bases, leaving 5 bases not matched to a gene. CDR3 length equals 16 residues. CDR1 and CDR2 from the germline V gene are SNHLY and FYNNEI. This CDR3 reads CASRGTSGGARETQYF. The CDR3 bases are TGTGCCAGCAGGGGGACTAGCGGGGGGGCCAGAGAGACCCAGTACTTC.

V gene TRBV7-2 combines with J gene TRBJ2-7; TRBD2 aligns across 8 bases. CDR1 SGHTA and CDR2 FQGNSA come from the germline V gene. The CDR3 sequence is 14 residues long. J was trimmed by 2 bases and V by 5 bases; bases with no gene match: 5. This CDR3 is CASSPRGGPYEQYF. The CDR3, as DNA: TGTGCCAGCAGCCCTCGCGGGGGGCCCTACGAGCAGTACTTC.

V usage is TRBV30 and J usage is TRBJ1-1; tentative D call: TRBD1 (6 bases). V was shortened by 4 bases and J by 1 base, with 10 bases between the two germline ends. Germline V CDR1 and CDR2: GTSNPN, SVGIG (reference sequence). The CDR3 length is 13 residues. The CDR3, as DNA: TGTGCCTGGAATCGCAGGGGGAACACTGAAGCTTTCTTT. This codes for CAWNRRGNTEAFF.

The chain links TRBV10-2 to TRBJ1-2; 8 nucleotides line up with TRBD1. Germline-derived CDR1 and CDR2 are WSHSY and SAAADI. The V and J ends lost 5 bases and 2 bases, in that order; junction bases with no gene match: 1. This CDR3 contains 13 residues. CDR3 sequence reads: CASSRQGNYGYTF. CDR3 nucleotides: TGCGCCAGCAGTAGACAGGGGAACTATGGCTACACCTTC.

V and J are TRBV18 and TRBJ1-2; 8 bases fit TRBD1. The CDR3 extends over 15 amino acids. V trimming: 0 bases; J trimming: 3 bases; junction bases outside the gene matches: 3. Per germline, CDR1 KGHSH and CDR2 LQKENI. CDR3 nucleotides: TGTGCCAGCTCACCACCGGACAGGGATTACTATGGCTACACCTTC. Translation gives CASSPPDRDYYGYTF.

This rearrangement joins TRBV5-1 to TRBJ1-3; D possibly corresponds to TRBD1 (6 bases). Trimming removed 2 bases at V and 4 bases at J, with 10 bases between. Germline lookup yields CDR1 SGHRS and CDR2 YFSETQ. This CDR3 region has 14 residues. CDR3 bases: TGCGCCAGCAGCTTCCAGGGGCCCGGAAACACCATATATTTT. It translates to CASSFQGPGNTIYF.

This clone showed up just once. The genes are TRBV24-1 and TRBJ1-1, with D maybe TRBD1 (6 bases). Trimming removed 4 bases at V and 6 bases at J, with 11 bases between. Germline assignment: CDR1 KGHDR and CDR2 SFDVKD. This CDR3 contains 13 residues. The CDR3 protein is CATSEAQGAEAFF. Here the CDR3 DNA reads TGTGCCACCAGTGAAGCACAGGGAGCTGAAGCTTTCTTT.

This rearrangement joins TRBV24-1 to TRBJ2-7, with 8 bases lining up with TRBD1. J gave up 5 bases and V 4 bases, and 18 bases lay outside the gene matches. The CDR3 consists of 18 residues. Per germline, CDR1 KGHDR and CDR2 SFDVKD. The CDR3 loop is CATSDPFPRTGILNEQYF. CDR3 coding DNA: TGTGCCACCAGTGACCCCTTCCCCAGGACAGGGATTTTGAACGAGCAGTACTTC.

In the case of this clone: Within the sample, other DNA sequences also encode this same CDR3. V is TRBV6-5 and J is TRBJ2-3, with a possible D match to TRBD1 (5 bases). CDR1 and CDR2 from the germline V gene are MNHEY and SVGAGI. V gave up 6 bases and J gave up 2 bases, with 6 bases separating them. The CDR3 consists of 12 residues. In DNA form, the CDR3 reads TGTGCCAGCAGCAGGGTCACAGATACGCAGTATTTT. This gives the protein CASSRVTDTQYF.

The chain carries TRBV4-1 and TRBJ2-3, with TRBD2 matching over 11 bases. The CDR3 extends over 16 amino acids. Losses at the gene ends were 1 base for V and 4 bases for J; bases not matched to a gene: 4. Germline-derived CDR1 and CDR2 are MGHRA and YSYEKL. The CDR3, as DNA: TGCGCCAGCAGCCAAGCCCTAGCGGGGGGCGCAGATACGCAGTATTTT. Its protein is CASSQALAGGADTQYF.